One sample yielded the 15 T cell receptor beta chains listed below, sequenced in a study of OX40 agonist ivuxolimab in advanced cancers. Method: immunoSEQ multiplex PCR; TCRdb's copy keeps in-frame clones and lacks some. In the table there are roughly 100,000 clones, about 80% of which are singletons. Here the sequenced sample was CD4+ or CD8+ T cells sorted from blood, taken in a trial of the OX40 agonist ivuxolimab. The receptors come from an adult with an advanced solid tumor such as melanoma, head and neck, liver or kidney cancer.

V and J are TRBV18 and TRBJ1-3; TRBD1 is a possible D gene (6 bases). Per germline, CDR1 KGHSH and CDR2 LQKENI. Trimming took off 0 bases at V and 10 bases at J, with 16 bases between the two ends. CDR3 length: 15 amino acids. CDR3 sequence: CASSPPDRPSRTIYF. Here the CDR3 DNA reads TGTGCCAGCTCACCACCGGACAGACCGTCCCGAACCATATATTTT. Variable domain in full (rest from reference TRBV18 and TRBJ1-3): NAGVMQNPRHLVRRRGQEARLRCSPMKGHSHVYWYRQLPEEGLKFMVYLQKENIIDESGMPKERFSAEFPKEGPSILRIQQVVRGDSAAYFCASSPPDRPSRTIYFGEGSWLTVV.

For the CDR3, the DNA is TGTGCCAGCCTCCGGGACGGTACCTACGAGCAGTACTTC. Translated, it gives CASLRDGTYEQYF. The chain uses TRBV25-1 and TRBJ2-7, with D possibly being TRBD1 or TRBD2 (5 bases each). V was shortened by 8 bases and J by 2 bases, with 13 bases between the two germline ends. CDR3 length equals 13 residues. Germline CDR1 reads MGHDK; CDR2 reads SYGVNS.

This clone was picked up one time. The genes are TRBV4-1 and TRBJ2-7, with TRBD1 matching 10 bases. The CDR3 extends over 16 amino acids. The junction had 11 bases not matched to a gene; V was cut back by 6 bases and J by 3 bases. From germline, CDR1 is MGHRA and CDR2 YSYEKL. As DNA, the CDR3 is TGCGCCAGCAGTCTCATCTCGGGACAGGGGTTCTACGAGCAGTACTTC. Encoded protein: CASSLISGQGFYEQYF.

The chain recombines TRBV7-8 with TRBJ2-5; D may be TRBD1 or TRBD2 (6 bases each). Trimming pared 5 bases from V and 7 bases from J, leaving 14 bases between. This CDR3 comprises 13 residues. Germline lookup yields CDR1 SGHVS and CDR2 FQNEAQ. CDR3 sequence (DNA): TGTGCCAGCAGCGCAGGGGAGGCCGGGACCCAGTACTTC. This translates into CASSAGEAGTQYF.

The chain joins TRBV2 to TRBJ2-3; 10 nucleotides align to TRBD2. This CDR3 comprises 16 residues. With 8 bases clipped from V and 0 bases from J, the junction kept 8 bases outside the gene matches. In germline, CDR1 is SNHLY, CDR2 FYNNEI. DNA of the CDR3: TGTGCCAGCCGCCGGACTAGCGGTTCTAGCACAGATACGCAGTATTTT. It encodes CASRRTSGSSTDTQYF. Looking up the rest from reference TRBV2 and TRBJ2-3 gives the full variable domain: EPEVTQTPSHQVTQMGQEVILRCVPISNHLYFYWYRQILGQKVEFLVSFYNNEISEKSEIFDDQFSVERPDGSNFTLKIRSTKLEDSAMYFCASRRTSGSSTDTQYFGPGTRLTVL.

As to this clone: One junction end disagrees with the germline gene, perhaps due to a read error. The chain is built from TRBV27 and TRBJ1-3; weak D call: TRBD1 (5 bases). The CDR3 totals 15 residues. The V gene's germline CDR1 is MNHEY and CDR2 SMNVEV (reference sequence). The CDR3 protein is CAGRMRGGSGNTIYF. The CDR3 region has the DNA TGTGCCGGCAGGATGAGGGGTGGCTCTGGAAACACCATATATTTT.

This clone was seen many times. The chain carries TRBV28 and TRBJ1-5; perhaps TRBD1 as D (5 bases). CDR1 is MDHEN and CDR2 is SYDVKM in the germline V gene. V dropped 7 bases and J dropped 4 bases, with 17 bases sitting between them. The CDR3 covers 15 residues. The chain's CDR3 is CASTLGDLPNQPQHF. As DNA, the CDR3 is TGTGCCAGCACCCTCGGGGACCTCCCGAATCAGCCCCAGCATTTT.

The chain recombines TRBV2 with TRBJ1-5; the D is unclear. The V and J ends lost 6 bases and 3 bases respectively, with 6 bases between them. This CDR3 has 12 amino acids. From germline, CDR1 is SNHLY and CDR2 FYNNEI. The CDR3 loop reads CASRGNNQPQHF. In DNA form, the CDR3 reads TGTGCCAGCAGGGGGAACAATCAGCCCCAGCATTTT.

The genes are TRBV25-1 and TRBJ1-5, with unresolved D. V gave up 5 bases and J gave up 9 bases, with 14 bases separating them. The CDR3 sequence is 13 residues long. CDR1 and CDR2 (germline): MGHDK, SYGVNS. The CDR3 DNA sequence: TGTGCCAGCAGTACGGGGAGAGGAAGGCCCCAGCATTTT. This gives the protein CASSTGRGRPQHF.

The rearrangement uses TRBV14 and TRBJ1-1, with D maybe TRBD1 (5 bases). Germline loops: CDR1 SGHDN, CDR2 FVKESK. This CDR3 spans 12 amino acids. V lost 4 bases to trimming and J lost 10 bases, with 13 bases between them. The DNA of the CDR3 is TGTGCCAGCAGCCCATGGGGGGTATCAGCTTTCTTT. Amino acid sequence: CASSPWGVSAFF.

The chain joins TRBV6-6 to TRBJ2-5, with 12 bases that match TRBD1. The germline V gene has CDR1 MNHNY and CDR2 SVGAGI (reference sequence). After removal of 1 base from V and 6 bases from J, the junction contained 6 bases not matched to a gene. The CDR3 has 16 residues. CDR3 DNA: TGTGCCAGCAGTTACTTCGGGACAGGGGGCCGGCAGACCCAGTACTTC. Encoded protein: CASSYFGTGGRQTQYF.

This chain joins TRBV7-2 and TRBJ1-4; D remains ambiguous. V lost 1 base, J lost 7 bases, and 10 bases lay in between. Germline CDR1 reads SGHTA; CDR2 reads FQGNSA. This CDR3 is built from 14 residues. CDR3 nucleotides: TGTGCCAGCAGCTTAGGTCCCACGGGTGAAAAACTGTTTTTT. Translated: CASSLGPTGEKLFF.

This clone was seen once. The V call is TRBV7-2, the J call TRBJ1-5; 8 bases match TRBD1. The CDR3 has 15 amino acids. CDR1 and CDR2 from the germline V gene are SGHTA and FQGNSA. Trimming at V came to 6 bases and at J to 0 bases, leaving 4 bases not matched to a gene. CDR3 sequence reads: CASRPTGASNQPQHF. CDR3 DNA: TGTGCCAGCAGACCGACAGGGGCTAGCAATCAGCCCCAGCATTTT.

The rearrangement links TRBV4-2 to TRBJ1-2, with a weak D call TRBD1 (6 bases). This CDR3 comprises 15 residues. Germline V gives CDR1 LGHNA, CDR2 YNFKEQ. V lost 0 bases to trimming and J lost 3 bases, with 11 bases between them. In DNA, the CDR3 is TGTGCCAGCAGCCAAGAACAAGGGGGGGACTATGGCTACACCTTC. Its translation is CASSQEQGGDYGYTF.

The chain has TRBV28 and TRBJ2-7; 13 nucleotides line up with TRBD2. The CDR3 totals 15 residues. Per the germline V gene, CDR1 is MDHEN and CDR2 is SYDVKM. Trimming cost V 5 bases and J 2 bases; bases outside gene matches: 3. The CDR3 nucleotides read TGTGCCAGCAGTCCCGGGACTAGCGGGACCTACGAGCAGTACTTC. It translates to CASSPGTSGTYEQYF.